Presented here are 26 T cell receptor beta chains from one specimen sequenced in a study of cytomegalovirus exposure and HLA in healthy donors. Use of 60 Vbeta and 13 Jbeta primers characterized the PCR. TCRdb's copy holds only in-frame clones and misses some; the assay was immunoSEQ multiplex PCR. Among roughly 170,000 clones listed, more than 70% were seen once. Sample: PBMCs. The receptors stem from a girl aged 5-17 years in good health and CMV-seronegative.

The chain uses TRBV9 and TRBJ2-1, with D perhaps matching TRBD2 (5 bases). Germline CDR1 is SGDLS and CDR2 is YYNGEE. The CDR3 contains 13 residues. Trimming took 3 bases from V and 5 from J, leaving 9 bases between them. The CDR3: CASSAPGNNEQFF. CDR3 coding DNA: TGTGCCAGCAGCGCCCCGGGAAACAATGAGCAGTTCTTC.

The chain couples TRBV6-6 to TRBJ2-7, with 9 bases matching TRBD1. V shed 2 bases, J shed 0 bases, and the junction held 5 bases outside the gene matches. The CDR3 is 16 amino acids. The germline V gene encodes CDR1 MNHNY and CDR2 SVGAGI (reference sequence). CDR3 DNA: TGTGCCAGCAGTTACCCGCCGGGACAGGGCTCCTACGAGCAGTACTTC. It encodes CASSYPPGQGSYEQYF.

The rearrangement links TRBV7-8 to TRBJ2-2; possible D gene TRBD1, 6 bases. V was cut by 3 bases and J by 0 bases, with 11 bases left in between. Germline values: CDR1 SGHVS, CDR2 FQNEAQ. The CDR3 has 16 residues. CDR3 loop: CASSFDRPSNTGELFF. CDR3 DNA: TGTGCCAGCAGCTTCGACAGGCCATCGAACACCGGGGAGCTGTTTTTT.

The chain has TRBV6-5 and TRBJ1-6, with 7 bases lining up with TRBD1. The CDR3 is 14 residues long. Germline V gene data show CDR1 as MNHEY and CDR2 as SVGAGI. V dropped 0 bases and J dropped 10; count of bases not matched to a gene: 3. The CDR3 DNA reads TGTGCCAGCAGTTACTCGACAGGGCCCTCACCCCTCCACTTT. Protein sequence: CASSYSTGPSPLHF.

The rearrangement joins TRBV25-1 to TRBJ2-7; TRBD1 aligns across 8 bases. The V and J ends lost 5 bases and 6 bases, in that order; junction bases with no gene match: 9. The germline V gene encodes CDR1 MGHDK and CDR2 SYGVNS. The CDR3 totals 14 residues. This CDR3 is CASSRTGRNREQYF. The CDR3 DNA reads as TGTGCCAGCAGTAGGACAGGGCGCAACCGCGAGCAGTACTTC.

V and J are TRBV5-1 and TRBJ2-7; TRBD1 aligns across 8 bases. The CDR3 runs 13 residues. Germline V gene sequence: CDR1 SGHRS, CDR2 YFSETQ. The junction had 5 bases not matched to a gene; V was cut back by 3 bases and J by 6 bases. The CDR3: CASSWFDRGEQYF. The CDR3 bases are TGCGCCAGCAGCTGGTTTGACAGGGGCGAGCAGTACTTC.

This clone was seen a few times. CDR3 bases: TGTGCCAGCAGAGGGGGGGCTAACTATGGCTACACCTTC. It is translated as CASRGGANYGYTF. The chain joins TRBV7-2 to TRBJ1-2; possible D gene TRBD1, 6 bases. The germline gives CDR1 SGHTA, CDR2 FQGNSA. CDR3 length: 13 residues. V gave up 6 bases and J gave up 0 bases, with 8 bases separating them.

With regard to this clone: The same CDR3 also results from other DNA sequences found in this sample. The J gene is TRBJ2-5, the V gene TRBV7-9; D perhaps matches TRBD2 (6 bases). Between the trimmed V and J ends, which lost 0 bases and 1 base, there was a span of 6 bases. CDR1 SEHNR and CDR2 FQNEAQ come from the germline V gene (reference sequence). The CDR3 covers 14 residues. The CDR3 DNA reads TGTGCCAGCAGCTTAGCGGGGGGCCAAGAGACCCAGTACTTC. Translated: CASSLAGGQETQYF. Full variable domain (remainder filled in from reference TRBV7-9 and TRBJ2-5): DTGVSQNPRHKITKRGQNVTFRCDPISEHNRLYWYRQTLGQGPEFLTYFQNEAQLEKSRLLSDRFSAERPKGSFSTLEIQRTEQGDSAMYLCASSLAGGQETQYFGPGTRLLVL.

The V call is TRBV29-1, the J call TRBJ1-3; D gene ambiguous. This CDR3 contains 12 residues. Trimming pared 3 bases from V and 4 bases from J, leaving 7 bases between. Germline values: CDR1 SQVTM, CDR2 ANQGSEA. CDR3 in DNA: TGCAGCGTTGATAGAGGCGGAAACACCATATATTTT. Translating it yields CSVDRGGNTIYF.

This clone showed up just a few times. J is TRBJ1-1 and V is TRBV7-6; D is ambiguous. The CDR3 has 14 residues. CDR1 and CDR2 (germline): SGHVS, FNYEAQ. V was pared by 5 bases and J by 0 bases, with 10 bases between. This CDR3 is CASSRTGVNTEAFF. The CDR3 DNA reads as TGTGCCAGCAGCCGGACCGGGGTGAACACTGAAGCTTTCTTT.

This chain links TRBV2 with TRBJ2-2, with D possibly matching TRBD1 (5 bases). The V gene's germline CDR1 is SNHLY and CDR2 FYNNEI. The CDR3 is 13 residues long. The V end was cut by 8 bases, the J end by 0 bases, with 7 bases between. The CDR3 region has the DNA TGTGCCAGCCGACAGACGAACACCGGGGAGCTGTTTTTT. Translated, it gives CASRQTNTGELFF.

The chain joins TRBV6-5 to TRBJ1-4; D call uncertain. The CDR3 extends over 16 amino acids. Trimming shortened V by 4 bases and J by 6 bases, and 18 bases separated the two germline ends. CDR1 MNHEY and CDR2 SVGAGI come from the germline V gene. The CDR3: CASSLGQALTYEKLFF. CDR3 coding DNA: TGTGCCAGCAGTTTAGGCCAGGCACTCACTTATGAAAAACTGTTTTTT.

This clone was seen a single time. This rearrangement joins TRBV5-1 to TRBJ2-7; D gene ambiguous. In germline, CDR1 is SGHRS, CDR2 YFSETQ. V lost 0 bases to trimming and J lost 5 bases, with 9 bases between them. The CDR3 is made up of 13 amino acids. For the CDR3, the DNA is TGCGCCAGCAGCTTGGGGCTTGGTGACGAGCAGTACTTC. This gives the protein CASSLGLGDEQYF.

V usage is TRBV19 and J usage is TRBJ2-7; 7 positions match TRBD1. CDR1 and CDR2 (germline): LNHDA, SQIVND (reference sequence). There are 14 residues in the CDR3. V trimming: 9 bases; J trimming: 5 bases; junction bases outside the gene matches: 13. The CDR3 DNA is TGTGCCAGCTCTGACAGGGAGTGGGGGCACGAGCAGTACTTC. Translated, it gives CASSDREWGHEQYF.

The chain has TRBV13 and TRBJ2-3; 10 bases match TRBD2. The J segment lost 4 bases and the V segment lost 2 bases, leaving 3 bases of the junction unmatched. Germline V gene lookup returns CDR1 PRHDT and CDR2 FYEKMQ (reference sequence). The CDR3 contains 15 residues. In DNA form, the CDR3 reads TGTGCCAGCAGCTTAAGCGGGGGGGCGGCAGATACGCAGTATTTT. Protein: CASSLSGGAADTQYF. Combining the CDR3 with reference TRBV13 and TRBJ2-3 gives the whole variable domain AAGVIQSPRHLIKEKRETATLKCYPIPRHDTVYWYQQGPGQDPQFLISFYEKMQSDKGSIPDRFSAQQFSDYHSELNMSSLELGDSALYFCASSLSGGAADTQYFGPGTRLTVL.

CDR3 residues: CASSLWSGEEKLFF. The CDR3 nucleotides are TGTGCCAGCAGTTTATGGTCAGGGGAGGAAAAACTGTTTTTT. The chain couples TRBV27 to TRBJ1-4, with a weak D call TRBD1 (6 bases). The CDR3 has 14 residues. Germline V CDR1 and CDR2: MNHEY, SMNVEV (reference sequence). Trimming cost V 1 base and J 8 bases, with 11 bases left between them.

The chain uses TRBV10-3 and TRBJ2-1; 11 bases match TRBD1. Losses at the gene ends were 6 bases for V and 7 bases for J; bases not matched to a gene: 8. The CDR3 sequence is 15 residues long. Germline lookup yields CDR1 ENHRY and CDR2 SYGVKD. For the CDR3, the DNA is TGTGCCATCAGCGTTGGACAGGGGGCGCGGAATGAGCAGTTCTTC. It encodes CAISVGQGARNEQFF.

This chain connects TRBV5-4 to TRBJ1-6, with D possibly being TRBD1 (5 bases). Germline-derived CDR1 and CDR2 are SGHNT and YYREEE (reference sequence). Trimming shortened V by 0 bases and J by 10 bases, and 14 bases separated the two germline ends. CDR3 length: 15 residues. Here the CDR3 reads CASSLGAGGGSPLHF. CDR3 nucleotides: TGTGCCAGCAGCTTGGGTGCCGGGGGAGGATCACCCCTCCACTTT.

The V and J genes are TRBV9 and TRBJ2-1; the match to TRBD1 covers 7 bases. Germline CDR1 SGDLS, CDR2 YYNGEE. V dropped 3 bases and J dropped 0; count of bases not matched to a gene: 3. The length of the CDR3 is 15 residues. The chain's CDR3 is CASSGDSSSYNEQFF. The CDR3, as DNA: TGTGCCAGCAGCGGGGACAGCAGCTCCTACAATGAGCAGTTCTTC.

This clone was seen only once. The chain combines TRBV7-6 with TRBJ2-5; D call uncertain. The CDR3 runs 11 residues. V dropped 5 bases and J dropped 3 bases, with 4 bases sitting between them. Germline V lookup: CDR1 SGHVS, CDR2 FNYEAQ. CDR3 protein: CASSPKETQYF. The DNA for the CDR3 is TGTGCCAGCAGCCCTAAAGAGACCCAGTACTTC. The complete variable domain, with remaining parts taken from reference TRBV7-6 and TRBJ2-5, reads GAGVSQSPRYKVTKRGQDVALRCDPISGHVSLYWYRQALGQGPEFLTYFNYEAQQDKSGLPNDRFSAERPEGSISTLTIQRTEQRDSAMYRCASSPKETQYFGPGTRLLVL.

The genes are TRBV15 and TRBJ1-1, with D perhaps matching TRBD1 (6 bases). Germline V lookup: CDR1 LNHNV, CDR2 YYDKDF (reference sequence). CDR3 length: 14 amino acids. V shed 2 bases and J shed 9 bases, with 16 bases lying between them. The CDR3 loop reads CATSRPGQKVKAFF. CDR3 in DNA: TGTGCCACCAGCAGACCTGGACAGAAGGTCAAAGCTTTCTTT. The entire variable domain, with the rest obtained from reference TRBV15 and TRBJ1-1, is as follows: DAMVIQNPRYQVTQFGKPVTLSCSQTLNHNVMYWYQQKSSQAPKLLFHYYDKDFNNEADTPDNFQSRRPNTSFCFLDIRSPGLGDTAMYLCATSRPGQKVKAFFGQGTRLTVV.

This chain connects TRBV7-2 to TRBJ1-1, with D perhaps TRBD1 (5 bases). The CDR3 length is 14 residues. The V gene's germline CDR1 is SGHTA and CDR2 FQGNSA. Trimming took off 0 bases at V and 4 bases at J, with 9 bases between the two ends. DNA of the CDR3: TGTGCCAGCAGCTTAGCAGGGGCAGGCACTGAAGCTTTCTTT. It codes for CASSLAGAGTEAFF.

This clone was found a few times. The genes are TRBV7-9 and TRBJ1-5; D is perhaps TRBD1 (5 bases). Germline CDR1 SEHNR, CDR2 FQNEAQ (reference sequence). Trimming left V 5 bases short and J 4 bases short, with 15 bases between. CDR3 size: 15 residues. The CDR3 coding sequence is TGTGCCAGCAGCAAAGGGGCAGCTACAAATCAGCCCCAGCATTTT. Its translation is CASSKGAATNQPQHF.

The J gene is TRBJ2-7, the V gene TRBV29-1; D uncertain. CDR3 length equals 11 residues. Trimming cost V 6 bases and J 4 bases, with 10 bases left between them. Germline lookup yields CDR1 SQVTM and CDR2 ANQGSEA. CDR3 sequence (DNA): TGCAGCGTAAATGACGGGTACGAGCAGTACTTC. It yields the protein CSVNDGYEQYF.

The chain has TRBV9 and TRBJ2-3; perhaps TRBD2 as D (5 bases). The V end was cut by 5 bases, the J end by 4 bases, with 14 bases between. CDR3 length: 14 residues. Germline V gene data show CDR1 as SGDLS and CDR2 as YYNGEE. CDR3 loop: CASSQVRVSDTQYF. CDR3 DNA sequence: TGTGCCAGCAGTCAAGTGAGGGTTTCAGATACGCAGTATTTT. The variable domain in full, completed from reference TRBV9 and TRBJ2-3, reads DSGVTQTPKHLITATGQRVTLRCSPRSGDLSVYWYQQSLDQGLQFLIQYYNGEERAKGNILERFSAQQFPDLHSELNLSSLELGDSALYFCASSQVRVSDTQYFGPGTRLTVL.

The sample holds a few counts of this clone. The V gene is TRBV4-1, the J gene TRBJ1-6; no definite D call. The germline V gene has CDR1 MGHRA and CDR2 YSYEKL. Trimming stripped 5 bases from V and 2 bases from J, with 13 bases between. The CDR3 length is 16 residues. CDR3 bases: TGCGCCAGCAGCTCCCCGGGTACCACCTATAATTCACCCCTCCACTTT. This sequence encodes CASSSPGTTYNSPLHF.